Listed here are 21 T cell receptor beta chains from one sample, sequenced in a study of T cells in Graves' hyperthyroidism and ophthalmopathy (dated by TCRdb to about 2019). The protocol used for the library was multiplex PCR. These reads were obtained on an Illumina HiSeq 2000. The TCR beta CDR3 regions were amplified from the RNA transcripts. The TCR CDR3 was subjected to a first round of RT-PCR using the HTBI primer set and the Qiagen OneStep RT-PCR kit. TCRdb took the public reads, trimmed them with fastp at Q25, ran MiXCR for clone calling and kept in-frame beta chains. Every entry covers one CDR3 protein and lists the most common genes and DNA from its rows. This sample comprises about 580,000 distinct CDR3 sequences, about 15% of them detected only once. 5.5% to 7.5% of the sample is held by the ten biggest clonotypes. Sequenced input: blood. The receptors derive from a woman in her 30s with Graves' hyperthyroidism that later progressed to Graves' ophthalmopathy.

This clonotype has at least ten counts. The chain has TRBV30 and TRBJ2-1, with 10 positions matching TRBD2. J gave up 7 bases and V 2 bases, and 8 bases lay outside the gene matches. The germline V gene has CDR1 GTSNPN and CDR2 SVGIG (reference sequence). The CDR3 sequence is 15 residues long. Here the CDR3 reads CAWSRTSGRGNEQFF. DNA of the CDR3: TGTGCCTGGAGTCGGACTAGCGGCCGAGGTAATGAGCAGTTCTTC.

Many counts were recorded for this clonotype. The V and J genes are TRBV9 and TRBJ2-1; TRBD2 might be the D (6 bases). V was pared by 6 bases and J by 7 bases, with 14 bases between. CDR1 SGDLS and CDR2 YYNGEE come from the germline V gene. This CDR3 has 13 residues. CDR3 sequence reads: CASNPVGLNEQFF. Here the CDR3 DNA reads TGTGCCAGCAACCCAGTGGGACTGAATGAGCAGTTCTTC.

This clonotype showed up many times. The chain employs TRBV6-1 and TRBJ2-1; D gene uncertain. This CDR3 contains 13 residues. CDR1 is MNHNS, CDR2 SASEGT, per germline. Trimming shortened V by 11 bases and J by 7 bases, and 18 bases separated the two germline ends. The CDR3 loop reads CAGSVDLTNEQFF. CDR3 bases: TGTGCCGGTAGTGTGGACCTTACGAATGAGCAGTTCTTC.

At least ten counts were recorded for this clonotype. The chain links TRBV7-2 to TRBJ1-2; 9 bases align to TRBD1. The CDR3 extends over 14 amino acids. Germline lookup yields CDR1 SGHTA and CDR2 FQGNSA. The V segment lost 5 bases and the J segment 6 bases; nucleotides outside the gene matches: 7. The CDR3 protein is CASSRRDRVHGYTF. CDR3 bases: TGTGCCAGCAGCCGACGGGACAGGGTCCATGGCTACACCTTC.

The sample holds many counts of this clonotype. The genes are TRBV6-1 and TRBJ2-1; 14 nucleotides agree with TRBD2. This CDR3 comprises 13 residues. The germline V gene has CDR1 MNHNS and CDR2 SASEGT. V was clipped by 5 bases and J by 14 bases; unmatched bases: 5. The CDR3 DNA reads TGTGCCAGCAGTCGGGGACTAGCGGGGGTTGAGTTCTTC. Translated: CASSRGLAGVEFF.

The chain recombines TRBV24-1 with TRBJ2-7; no firm D call. Trimming removed 1 base at V and 6 bases at J, with 3 bases between. Germline lookup yields CDR1 KGHDR and CDR2 SFDVKD. The CDR3 contains 11 residues. Written as DNA, the CDR3 is TGTGCCACCAGTGATTTAGCCGAGCAGTACTTC. Translating gives CATSDLAEQYF.

This chain joins TRBV13 and TRBJ1-5, with TRBD1 matching over 11 bases. Germline V lookup: CDR1 PRHDT, CDR2 FYEKMQ (reference sequence). Trimming took 2 bases from V and 0 from J; bases not matched to a gene: 9. The CDR3 runs 19 residues. For the CDR3, the DNA is TGTGCCAGCAGCTTAAACCGGGACAGGGGGGTCCTTAGCAATCAGCCCCAGCATTTT. This sequence encodes CASSLNRDRGVLSNQPQHF. The variable domain in full, completed from reference TRBV13 and TRBJ1-5, reads AAGVIQSPRHLIKEKRETATLKCYPIPRHDTVYWYQQGPGQDPQFLISFYEKMQSDKGSIPDRFSAQQFSDYHSELNMSSLELGDSALYFCASSLNRDRGVLSNQPQHFGDGTRLSIL.

This clonotype came up many times. The chain has TRBV6-2 or TRBV6-3 and TRBJ1-5; TRBD1 agrees at 7 bases. The CDR3 runs to 15 residues. V gave up 5 bases and J gave up 3 bases; unmatched junction bases: 7. Germline values: CDR1 MNHEY, CDR2 SVGEGT. The CDR3 region is CASSDRDRPNQPQHF. The CDR3 DNA reads as TGTGCCAGCAGTGACCGGGACAGACCCAATCAGCCCCAGCATTTT.

This clonotype was recorded many times. The V and J genes are TRBV30 and TRBJ1-1; tentatively, D is TRBD1 (5 bases). Germline loops: CDR1 GTSNPN, CDR2 SVGIG (reference sequence). This CDR3 spans 14 amino acids. V was clipped by 0 bases and J by 5 bases, with 13 bases between them. The CDR3 here is CAWSVGEKGTEAFF. The CDR3 nucleotides read TGTGCCTGGAGTGTGGGGGAGAAGGGGACTGAAGCTTTCTTT.

This clonotype was counted ten times or more. The gene calls are TRBV12-3 or TRBV12-4 and TRBJ2-3, with no clear D. V was trimmed by 6 bases and J by 6 bases, leaving 16 bases between them. The CDR3 covers 14 residues. The CDR3 spells CASRKRGVPDTQYF. CDR3 in DNA: TGTGCCAGCAGGAAGAGAGGAGTCCCCGATACGCAGTATTTT.

The table lists this clonotype with many counts. CDR3 bases: TGCAGTGCCCTTGACCTCAGCACAGATACGCAGTATTTT. It is translated as CSALDLSTDTQYF. V is TRBV20-1 and J is TRBJ2-3; the D is unclear. CDR3 length: 13 residues. Per germline, CDR1 DFQATT and CDR2 SNEGSKA (reference sequence). With 6 bases removed from V and 0 bases from J, the gap between germline ends came to 10 bases.

Points on this clonotype: An end of the junction does not agree with germline; a read error may underlie this. V and J are TRBV4-2 and TRBJ1-1; 7 bases match TRBD1. The CDR3 sequence is 17 residues long. The germline gives CDR1 LGHNA, CDR2 YNFKEQ. Written as DNA, the CDR3 is TGTGCCCGCAGCCAAGATAGAGGGGGCGATTGGGACACTGAAGCTTTCTTT. It yields the protein CARSQDRGGDWDTEAFF.

This clonotype was seen at least ten times. This rearrangement joins TRBV20-1 to TRBJ1-6, with D hard to call. This CDR3 has 14 residues. CDR1 is DFQATT, CDR2 SNEGSKA, per germline (reference sequence). Trimming shortened V by 3 bases and J by 7 bases, and 13 bases separated the two germline ends. The CDR3 coding sequence is TGCAGTGCTAGCCCGGCAGGTTGGAATTCACCCCTCCACTTT. Its translation is CSASPAGWNSPLHF.

This clonotype has at least ten counts. The rearrangement joins TRBV30 to TRBJ1-5; perhaps TRBD1 as D (6 bases). The V end was cut by 1 base, the J end by 3 bases, with 10 bases between. The CDR3 length is 14 residues. Germline CDR1 is GTSNPN and CDR2 is SVGIG (reference sequence). This CDR3 reads CAWSGGALNQPQHF. The CDR3 DNA is TGTGCCTGGAGTGGGGGGGCCCTCAATCAGCCCCAGCATTTT. Variable domain in full (rest from reference TRBV30 and TRBJ1-5): SQTIHQWPATLVQPVGSPLSLECTVEGTSNPNLYWYRQAAGRGLQLLFYSVGIGQISSEVPQNLSASRPQDRQFILSSKKLLLSDSGFYLCAWSGGALNQPQHFGDGTRLSIL.

At least ten counts were recorded for this clonotype. The V and J genes are TRBV27 and TRBJ1-6; D is undetermined. The V gene's germline CDR1 is MNHEY and CDR2 SMNVEV (reference sequence). CDR3 size: 14 residues. The V end was cut by 6 bases, the J end by 7 bases, with 13 bases between. Written as DNA, the CDR3 is TGTGCCAGCAGCGGCGGACCCGGGAATTCACCCCTCCACTTT. It specifies CASSGGPGNSPLHF.

Many counts were recorded for this clonotype. The chain joins TRBV18 to TRBJ1-6; 7 nucleotides align to TRBD1. The CDR3 runs 15 residues. With 3 bases clipped from V and 8 bases from J, the junction kept 7 bases outside the gene matches. The germline V gene has CDR1 KGHSH and CDR2 LQKENI. The CDR3 sequence is CASSPIQGVDSPLHF. CDR3 coding DNA: TGTGCCAGCTCACCTATCCAGGGGGTTGATTCACCCCTCCACTTT.

Ten or more counts support this clonotype. The chain combines TRBV20-1 with TRBJ1-2, with unresolved D. CDR1 is DFQATT, CDR2 SNEGSKA, per germline (reference sequence). The CDR3 covers 11 residues. V gave up 3 bases and J gave up 6 bases, with 8 bases separating them. CDR3 in amino acids: CSASAPNGYTF. As DNA, the CDR3 is TGCAGTGCTAGTGCCCCTAATGGCTACACCTTC.

This clonotype occurred many times. This chain links TRBV11-2 with TRBJ1-1; TRBD1 aligns across 7 bases. After removal of 5 bases from V and 4 bases from J, the junction contained 10 bases not matched to a gene. Germline V gene sequence: CDR1 SGHAT, CDR2 FQNNGV. This CDR3 is built from 15 residues. The DNA of the CDR3 is TGTGCCAGCAGCGTTACAGGGGTTGTGGGCACTGAAGCTTTCTTT. It encodes CASSVTGVVGTEAFF.

This clonotype was seen a handful of times. A much larger clone differs by one base, so this may be a read error. The chain carries TRBV27 and TRBJ2-1; D remains ambiguous. CDR3 length equals 15 residues. Germline V gene sequence: CDR1 MNHEY, CDR2 SMNVEV (reference sequence). V lost 5 bases and J 4 bases, leaving 15 bases between the germline ends. DNA for the CDR3: TGTGCCAGCAGTCCCCCGACCCCGAATTACAATGAGCAGTTCTTC. This codes for CASSPPTPNYNEQFF.

The table lists this clonotype with many counts. This chain connects TRBV5-1 to TRBJ2-2; 7 bases fit TRBD1. V trimming: 2 bases; J trimming: 5 bases; junction bases outside the gene matches: 6. The CDR3 is 15 amino acids. Germline values: CDR1 SGHRS, CDR2 YFSETQ. DNA for the CDR3: TGCGCCAGCAGCTTAGGGGGCGCTTGGACCGGGGAGCTGTTTTTT. Its protein product is CASSLGGAWTGELFF.

This clonotype was counted at least ten times. One end of the junction is discordant with germline, which a read error may explain. The chain uses TRBV28 and TRBJ2-1; possible D gene TRBD2, 6 bases. This CDR3 region has 14 residues. Germline V gene lookup returns CDR1 MDHEN and CDR2 SYDVKM. The CDR3 is CASMAGTPHNEQFF. The CDR3, as DNA: TGCGCCAGCATGGCGGGGACTCCACACAATGAGCAGTTCTTC.